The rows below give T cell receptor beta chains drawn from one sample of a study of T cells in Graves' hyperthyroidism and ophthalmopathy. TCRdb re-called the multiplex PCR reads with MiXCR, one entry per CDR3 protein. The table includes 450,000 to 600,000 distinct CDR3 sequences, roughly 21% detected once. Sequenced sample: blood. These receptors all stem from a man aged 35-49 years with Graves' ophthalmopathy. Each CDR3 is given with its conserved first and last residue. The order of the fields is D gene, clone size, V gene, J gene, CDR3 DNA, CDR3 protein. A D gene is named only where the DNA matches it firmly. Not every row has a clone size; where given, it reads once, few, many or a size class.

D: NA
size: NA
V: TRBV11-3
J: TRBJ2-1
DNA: TGTGCCTTTCTAGTAGCGTCGAGCTCCTACAATGAGCAGTTCTTC
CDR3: CAFLVASSSYNEQFF

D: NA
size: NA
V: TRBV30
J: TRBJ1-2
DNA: TGTGCCTGGAGTTCCCGGGTTGGTCAATATAACTATGGCTACACCTTC
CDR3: CAWSSRVGQYNYGYTF

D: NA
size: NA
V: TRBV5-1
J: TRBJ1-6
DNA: TGCGCCAGCAGCTTGGATCAGGCCCAGAGTAATTCACCCCTCCACTTT
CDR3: CASSLDQAQSNSPLHF

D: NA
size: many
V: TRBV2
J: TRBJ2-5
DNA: TGTGCCAGCTCTCTAGCGAAGGGCCAGTACTTC
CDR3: CASSLAKGQYF

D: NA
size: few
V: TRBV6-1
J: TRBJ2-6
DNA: TGTGCCAGCAATCCCTTAGGGGGGGAGTTGCTCTCTGGGGCCAACGTCCTGACTTTC
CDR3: CASNPLGGELLSGANVLTF

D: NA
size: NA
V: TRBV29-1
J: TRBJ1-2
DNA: TGCAGCGCTGAAGATGGGCAGAATGGCTACACCTTC
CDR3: CSAEDGQNGYTF

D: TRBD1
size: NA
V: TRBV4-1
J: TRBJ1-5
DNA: TGCGCCAGCAGCCACAGGGGGAGCAATCAGCCCCAGCATTTT
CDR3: CASSHRGSNQPQHF

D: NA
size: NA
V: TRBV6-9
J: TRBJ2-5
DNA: TGTGCCAGCAGTTACTCGAAGGGGTTGGTCGGGGGTGAGACCCAGTACTTC
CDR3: CASSYSKGLVGGETQYF

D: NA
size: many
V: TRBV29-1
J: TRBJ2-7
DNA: TGCAGCGTTGGGGACGGACCCTACGAGCAGTACTTC
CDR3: CSVGDGPYEQYF

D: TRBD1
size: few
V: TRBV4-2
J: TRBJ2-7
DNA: TGTGCCAGCAGCCAAGGACAGGGGGACTACGAGCAGTACTTC
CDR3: CASSQGQGDYEQYF

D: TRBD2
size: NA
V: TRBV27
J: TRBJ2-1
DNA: TGTGCCTGCAGCCCCAATCGCGCTAGCGGCACCAATGAGCAGTTCTTC
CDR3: CACSPNRASGTNEQFF

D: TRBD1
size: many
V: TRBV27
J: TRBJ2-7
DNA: TGTGCCAGCAGTACAGGGGACAGCTCCTACGAGCAGTACTTC
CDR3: CASSTGDSSYEQYF

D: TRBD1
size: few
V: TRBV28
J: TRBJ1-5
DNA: TGTGCCAGCAGTTCCGGACAGGGAGGCCTTTTTTTTCATCAGCCCCAGCATTTT
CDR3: CASSSGQGGLFFHQPQHF

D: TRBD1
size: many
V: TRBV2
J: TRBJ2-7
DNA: TGTGCCAGCAGATGGACAGGGCAATCCTACGAGCAGTACTTC
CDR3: CASRWTGQSYEQYF

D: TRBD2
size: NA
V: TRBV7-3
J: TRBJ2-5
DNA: TGTGCCAGCAGCCCCTGGGGGGGAGAGACCCAGTACTTC
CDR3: CASSPWGGETQYF

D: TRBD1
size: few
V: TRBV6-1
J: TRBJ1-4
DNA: TGTGCCAGCACGGCGTCAGGGGGCGTAGAAAAACTGTTTTTT
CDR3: CASTASGGVEKLFF

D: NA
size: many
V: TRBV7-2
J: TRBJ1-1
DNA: TGTGCCAGCAGCTCTTTACCGGCCGGAGAAGCTTTCTTT
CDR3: CASSSLPAGEAFF

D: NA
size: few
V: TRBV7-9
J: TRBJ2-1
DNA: TGTGCCAGCAGCTTAGGTGGGGGCCCAACCTACAATGAGCAGTTCTTC
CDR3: CASSLGGGPTYNEQFF

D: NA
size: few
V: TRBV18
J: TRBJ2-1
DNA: TGTGCCAGCTCTATCCGGGACCCTTACAATGAGCAGTTCTTC
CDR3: CASSIRDPYNEQFF

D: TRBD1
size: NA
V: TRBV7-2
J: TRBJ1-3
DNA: TGTGCCAGCAGCTTATTTGGACAGGGGGCGCTGGCTGGAAACACCATATATTTT
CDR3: CASSLFGQGALAGNTIYF

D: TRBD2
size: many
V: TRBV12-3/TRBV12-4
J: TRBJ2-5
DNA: TGTGCCAGCAGGAAACTAGCGGGAGGGCTGGAGACCCAGTACTTC
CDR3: CASRKLAGGLETQYF

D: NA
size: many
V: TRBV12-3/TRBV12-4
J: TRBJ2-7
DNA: TGTGCCAGCAGGGGCCGGGGCCCATACGAGCAGTACTTC
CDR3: CASRGRGPYEQYF

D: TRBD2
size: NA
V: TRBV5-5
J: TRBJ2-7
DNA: TGTGCCAGCAGCTTGGCCGTCTTCACTAGCGGGACCTACGAGCAGTACTTC
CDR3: CASSLAVFTSGTYEQYF

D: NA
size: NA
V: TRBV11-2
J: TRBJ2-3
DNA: TGTGCCAGCAGCTCCGGACTGTCGGCAACCGATACGCAGTATTTT
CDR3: CASSSGLSATDTQYF

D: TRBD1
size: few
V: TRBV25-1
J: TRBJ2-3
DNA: TGTGCCAGCATCGGGGGACAGGGGGTCAGAGATACGCAGTATTTT
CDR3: CASIGGQGVRDTQYF

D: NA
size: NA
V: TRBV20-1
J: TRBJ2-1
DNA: TGCAGTGCTCCGAACTTTGGGCGGACCTACAATGAGCAGTTCTTC
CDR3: CSAPNFGRTYNEQFF

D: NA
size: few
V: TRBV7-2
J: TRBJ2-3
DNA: TGTGCCAGCAGCCCAGGGGTTAGTGCTAGCACAGATACGCAGTATTTT
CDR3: CASSPGVSASTDTQYF

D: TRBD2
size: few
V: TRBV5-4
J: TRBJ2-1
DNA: TGTGCCAGCAGCAAAACTAGCGGGAGGGCCGGCCGGCAGTTCTTC
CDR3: CASSKTSGRAGRQFF